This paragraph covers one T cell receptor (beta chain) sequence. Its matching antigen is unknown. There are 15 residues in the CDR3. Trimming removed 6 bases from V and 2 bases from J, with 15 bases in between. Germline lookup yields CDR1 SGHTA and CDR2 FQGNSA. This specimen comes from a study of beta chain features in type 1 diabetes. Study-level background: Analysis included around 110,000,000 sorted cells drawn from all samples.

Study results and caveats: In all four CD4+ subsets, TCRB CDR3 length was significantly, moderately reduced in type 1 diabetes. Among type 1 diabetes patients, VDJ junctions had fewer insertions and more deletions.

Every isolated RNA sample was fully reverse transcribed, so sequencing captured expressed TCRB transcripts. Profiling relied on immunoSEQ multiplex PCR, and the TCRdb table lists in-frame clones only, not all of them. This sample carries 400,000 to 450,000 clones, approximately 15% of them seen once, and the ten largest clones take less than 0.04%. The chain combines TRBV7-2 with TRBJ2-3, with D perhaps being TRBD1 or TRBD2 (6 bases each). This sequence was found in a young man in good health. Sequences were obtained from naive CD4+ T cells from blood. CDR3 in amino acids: CASRPSGGATDTQYF. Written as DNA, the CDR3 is TGTGCCAGCAGACCTTCCGGGGGCGCCACAGATACGCAGTATTTT.